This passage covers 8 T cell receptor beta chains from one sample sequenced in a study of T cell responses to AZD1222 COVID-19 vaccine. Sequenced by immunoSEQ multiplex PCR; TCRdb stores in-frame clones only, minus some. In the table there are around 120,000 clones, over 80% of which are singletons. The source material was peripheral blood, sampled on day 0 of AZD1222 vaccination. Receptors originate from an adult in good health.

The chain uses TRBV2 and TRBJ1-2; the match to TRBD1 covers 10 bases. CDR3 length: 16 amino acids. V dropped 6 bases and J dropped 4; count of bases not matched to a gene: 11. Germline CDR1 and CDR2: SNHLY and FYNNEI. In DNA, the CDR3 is TGTGCCAGCAGGTCAGCCGGGACAGGGGAATTCTATGGCTACACCTTC. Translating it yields CASRSAGTGEFYGYTF. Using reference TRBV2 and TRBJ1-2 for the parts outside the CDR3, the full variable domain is EPEVTQTPSHQVTQMGQEVILRCVPISNHLYFYWYRQILGQKVEFLVSFYNNEISEKSEIFDDQFSVERPDGSNFTLKIRSTKLEDSAMYFCASRSAGTGEFYGYTFGSGTRLTVV.

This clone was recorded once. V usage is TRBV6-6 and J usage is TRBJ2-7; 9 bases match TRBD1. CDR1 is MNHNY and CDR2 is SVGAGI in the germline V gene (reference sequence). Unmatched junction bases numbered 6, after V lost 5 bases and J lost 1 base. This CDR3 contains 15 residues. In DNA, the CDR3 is TGTGCCAGCAGTAGACAGGGGGGGGGATCCTACGAGCAGTACTTC. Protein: CASSRQGGGSYEQYF.

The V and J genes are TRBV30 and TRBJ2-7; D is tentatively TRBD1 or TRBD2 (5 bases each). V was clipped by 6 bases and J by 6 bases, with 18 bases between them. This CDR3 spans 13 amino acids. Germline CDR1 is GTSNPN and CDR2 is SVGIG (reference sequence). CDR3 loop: CACPGLAGGEQYF. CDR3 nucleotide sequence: TGTGCCTGCCCCGGACTGGCTGGGGGCGAGCAGTACTTC.

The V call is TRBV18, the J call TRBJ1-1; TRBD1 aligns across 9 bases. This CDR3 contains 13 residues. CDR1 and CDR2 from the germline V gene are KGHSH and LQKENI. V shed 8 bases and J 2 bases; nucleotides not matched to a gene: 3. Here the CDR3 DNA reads TGTGCCAGCGGGGGACAGGGAAACACTGAAGCTTTCTTT. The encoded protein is CASGGQGNTEAFF.

CDR3 nucleotides: TGTGCCAGCATAGAGGGGACAGGTTGGGAAACTAATGAAAAACTGTTTTTT. Its translation: CASIEGTGWETNEKLFF. The V and J genes are TRBV2 and TRBJ1-4; the match to TRBD1 covers 8 bases. Per the germline V gene, CDR1 is SNHLY and CDR2 is FYNNEI. J was trimmed by 1 base and V by 7 bases; bases with no gene match: 11. The CDR3 is made up of 17 amino acids.

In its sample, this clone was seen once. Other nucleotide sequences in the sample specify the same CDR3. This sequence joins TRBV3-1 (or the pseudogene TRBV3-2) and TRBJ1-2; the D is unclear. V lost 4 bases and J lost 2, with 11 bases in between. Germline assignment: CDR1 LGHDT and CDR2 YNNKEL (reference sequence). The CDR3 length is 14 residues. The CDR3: CASSPLGRNYGYTF. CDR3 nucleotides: TGTGCCAGCAGCCCCTTGGGAAGGAACTATGGCTACACCTTC.

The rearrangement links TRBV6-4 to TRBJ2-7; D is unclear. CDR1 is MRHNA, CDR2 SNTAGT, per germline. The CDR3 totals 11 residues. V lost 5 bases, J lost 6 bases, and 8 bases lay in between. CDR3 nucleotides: TGTGCCAGCAGTACCCGACCCGAGCAGTACTTC. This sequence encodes CASSTRPEQYF.

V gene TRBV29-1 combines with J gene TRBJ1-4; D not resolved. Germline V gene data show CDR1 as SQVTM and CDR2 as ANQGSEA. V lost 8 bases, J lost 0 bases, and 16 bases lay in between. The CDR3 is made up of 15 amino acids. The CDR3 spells CSNSPQPATNEKLFF. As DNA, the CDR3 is TGCAGCAACTCCCCCCAACCGGCAACTAATGAAAAACTGTTTTTT. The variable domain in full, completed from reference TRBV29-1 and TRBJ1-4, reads SAVISQKPSRDICQRGTSLTIQCQVDSQVTMMFWYRQQPGQSLTLIATANQGSEATYESGFVIDKFPISRPNLTFSTLTVSNMSPEDSSIYLCSNSPQPATNEKLFFGSGTQLSVL.